The sequence of this TCR beta chain was determined in a study of blood T cell repertoires in COVID-19 (dated by TCRdb to 2018 to 2021). Regarding the complete study: The collaborator samples originated in the United States, Italy and Spain and spanned the acute and convalescent phases of COVID-19. The samples were drawn from two sources: the first 160 participants of the ongoing ImmuneRACE study, and 1,000 to 1,500 subjects contributed by 6 global collaborators. HLA class I and class II types, where available, came from metadata supplied by the sample provider rather than from assay-based typing. The material from the prospective study consisted of cDNA or gDNA derived from T cells, B-cell-depleted T cells, or PBMCs. The dataset comprised deeply sampled blood TCRbeta repertoires from subjects exposed to, actively infected with, or recovered from COVID-19. Sample metadata almost always included a de-identified subject ID, COVID-19 status, age in years and sex. The repertoires were made available in a free public database intended to serve as a resource for research on the immune response to SARS-CoV-2.

From its cysteine to its phenylalanine, the CDR3 spans 14 amino acids. Kept here is only the CDR3 DNA, which spans 42 bases and is read in frame from base 1. Broad study findings and their caveats: The amount of clinical and demographic metadata varied by source and participant and was provided uncurated.

The immunoSEQ Assay, a bias-controlled multiplex PCR, was used to amplify TCRbeta CDR3 regions from genomic DNA. Per the source publication's procedure: The number of nucleated cells in each sample was estimated by amplification of reference gene primers within the assay. To quantify the absolute abundance of each unique TCRbeta CDR3 rearrangement, sequence reads were collapsed and filtered. For each sample, productive Simpson clonality was calculated by taking the square root of Simpson's diversity index across productive rearrangements. TCRdb carries this immuneACCESS record with in-frame sequences only. Its versions omit some clonotypes, under half of them owing to an unresolved V gene in the studies checked, with the rest unexplained. V, J and clone size are those of that table, while D and trimming were read from the DNA. For this sample the table gives around 230,000 clones, of which roughly 85% were detected only once. The ten largest clones represent approximately 2.1% of the sample.

With respect to this clone: No antigen is known for it. No quality values exist for individual bases; no much larger clone is one base distant.

Another Seattle source contributed samples from volunteer blood donors who had recovered from COVID-19. Collaborating institutions collected whole blood in K2EDTA tubes following their own protocols. For TCRbeta analysis, collaborator samples were shipped as frozen whole blood, as isolated PBMCs, or as DNA extracted from either sample type. Sequenced input: peripheral blood. Recombination joined TRBV21-1 with TRBJ1-4. TRBV21-1 is given as a pseudogene. The clonotype was recovered from a man aged 25 to 45 who had recovered from COVID-19. The CDR3 here reads CASSRSGTNEKLFF. The DNA sequence is TGTGCCAGCAGCAGGTCGGGGACTAATGAAAAACTGTTTTTT.